The clone carrying this TCR beta chain was seen many times. One entry per CDR3 protein results from TCRdb running MiXCR on the PCR reads. The table has around 480,000 distinct CDR3 sequences, over 20% seen once. This entry comes from a study of molecular identifiers for immune sequencing clone quantification. V lost 4 bases and J lost 13; bases outside the gene matches: 8. CDR3 length: 13 residues. CDR1 and CDR2 (germline): GTSNPN, SVGIG (reference sequence). Input for naive CD8 libraries was roughly 19,000 to 1,100,000 sorted cells; the RNA fraction used was 10%, 30% or 50%. The chain has TRBV30 and TRBJ1-6; 9 bases align to TRBD1. The origin of this receptor is a human donor in good health. Some libraries in this study had Jurkat cell RNA spiked in. Material for sequencing was naive CD8+ T cells from blood, with Jurkat cell RNA spiked in. Stated subset: FACS-sorted CD8+CD4-CCR7+CD45RA+ naive T cells. CDR3 nucleotide sequence: TGTGCCTGGAACGGACAGGGGAACCTTCCCCTCCACTTT. Amino acid sequence: CAWNGQGNLPLHF.